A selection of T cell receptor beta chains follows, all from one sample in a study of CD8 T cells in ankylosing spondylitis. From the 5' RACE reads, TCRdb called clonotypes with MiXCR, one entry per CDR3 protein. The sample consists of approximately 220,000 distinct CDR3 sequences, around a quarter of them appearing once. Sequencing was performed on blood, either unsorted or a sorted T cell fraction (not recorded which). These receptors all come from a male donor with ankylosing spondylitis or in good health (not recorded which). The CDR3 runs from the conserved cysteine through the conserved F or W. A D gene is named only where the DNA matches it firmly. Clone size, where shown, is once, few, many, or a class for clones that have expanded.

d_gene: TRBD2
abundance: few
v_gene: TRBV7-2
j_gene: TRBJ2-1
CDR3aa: CASRAMGTSGRFEFF
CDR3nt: TGTGCCAGCAGGGCGATGGGGACTAGCGGGAGGTTCGAGTTCTTC

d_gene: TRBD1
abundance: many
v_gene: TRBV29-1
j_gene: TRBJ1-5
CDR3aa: CSTRQGADQPQHF
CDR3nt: TGCAGCACCCGACAGGGGGCCGATCAGCCCCAGCATTTT

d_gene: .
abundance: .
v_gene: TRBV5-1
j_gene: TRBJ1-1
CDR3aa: CASSSGTTNTEAFF
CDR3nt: TGCGCCAGCAGCTCCGGGACAACGAACACTGAAGCTTTCTTT

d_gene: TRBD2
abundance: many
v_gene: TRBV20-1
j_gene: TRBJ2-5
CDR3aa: CSARDAAGGEETQYF
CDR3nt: TGCAGTGCTAGAGATGCGGCGGGAGGGGAAGAGACCCAGTACTTC

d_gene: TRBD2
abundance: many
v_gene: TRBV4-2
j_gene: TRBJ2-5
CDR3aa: CASNIAGGNLGTQYF
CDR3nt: TGTGCCAGCAACATAGCGGGAGGCAATTTAGGGACCCAGTACTTC

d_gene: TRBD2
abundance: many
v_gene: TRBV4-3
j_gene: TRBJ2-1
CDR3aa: CASSQDPSVAGGNEQFF
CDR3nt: TGCGCCAGCAGCCAAGATCCATCGGTAGCGGGAGGCAATGAGCAGTTCTTC

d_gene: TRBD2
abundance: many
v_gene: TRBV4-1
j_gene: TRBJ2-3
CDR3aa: CASSQETGLAGLLTAEDTQYF
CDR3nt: TGCGCCAGCAGCCAAGAGACCGGACTAGCGGGACTCCTAACGGCCGAAGATACGCAGTATTTT

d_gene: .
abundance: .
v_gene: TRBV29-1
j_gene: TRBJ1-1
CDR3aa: CSAQGPEAFF
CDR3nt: TGCAGCGCCCAGGGCCCTGAAGCTTTCTTT

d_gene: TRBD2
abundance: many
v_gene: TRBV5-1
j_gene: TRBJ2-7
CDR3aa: CASSLGRGSSGSPHEQYF
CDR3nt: TGCGCCAGCAGCTTGGGCAGGGGAAGTAGCGGGAGTCCCCACGAGCAGTACTTC

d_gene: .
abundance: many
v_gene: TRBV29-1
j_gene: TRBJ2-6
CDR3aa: CSVGDRAGANVLTF
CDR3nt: TGCAGCGTTGGTGACAGAGCTGGGGCCAACGTCCTGACTTTC

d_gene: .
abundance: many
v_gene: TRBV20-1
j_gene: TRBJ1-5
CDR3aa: CSAREVNFSNQPQHF
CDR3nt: TGCAGTGCTAGAGAGGTAAATTTTAGCAATCAGCCCCAGCATTTT

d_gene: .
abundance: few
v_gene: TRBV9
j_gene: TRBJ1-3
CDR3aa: CASSVTGTGNTIYF
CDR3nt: TGTGCCAGCAGCGTTACAGGGACTGGAAACACCATATATTTT

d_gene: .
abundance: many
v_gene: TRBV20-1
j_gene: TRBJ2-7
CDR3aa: CSASAAYEQYF
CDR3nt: TGCAGTGCTAGTGCAGCCTACGAGCAGTACTTC

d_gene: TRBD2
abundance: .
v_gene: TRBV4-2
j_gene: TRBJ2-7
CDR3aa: CASSQAGTSLFEQYF
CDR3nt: TGTGCCAGCAGCCAAGCGGGGACTAGCCTGTTCGAGCAGTACTTC

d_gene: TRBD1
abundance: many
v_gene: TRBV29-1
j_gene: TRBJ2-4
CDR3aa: CSVVGQGGAKNIQYF
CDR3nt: TGCAGCGTGGTAGGACAGGGTGGAGCCAAAAACATTCAGTACTTC

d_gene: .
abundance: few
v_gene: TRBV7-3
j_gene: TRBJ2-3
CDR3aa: CASSREVGADTQYF
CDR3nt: TGTGCCAGCAGCCGAGAGGTGGGGGCAGATACGCAGTATTTT

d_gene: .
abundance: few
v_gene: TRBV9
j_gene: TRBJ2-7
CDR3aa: CASSSNSNEQYF
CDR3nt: TGTGCCAGCAGCTCCAATTCCAACGAGCAGTACTTC

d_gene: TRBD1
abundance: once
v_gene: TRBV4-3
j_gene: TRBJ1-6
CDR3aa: CASSRGQGNSPLHF
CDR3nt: TGCGCCAGCAGCCGGGGACAGGGTAATTCACCCCTCCACTTT

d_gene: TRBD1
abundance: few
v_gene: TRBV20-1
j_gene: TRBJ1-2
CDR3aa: CSAAPDREFYGYTF
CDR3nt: TGCAGTGCGGCACCGGACAGGGAGTTCTACGGCTACACCTTC

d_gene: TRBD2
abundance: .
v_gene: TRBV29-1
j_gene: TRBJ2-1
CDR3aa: CSVVPLAGEQQFF
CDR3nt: TGCAGCGTTGTCCCTCTAGCGGGAGAACAGCAGTTCTTC

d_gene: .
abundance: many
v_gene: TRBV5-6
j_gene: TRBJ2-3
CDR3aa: CASSERRPSTDTQYF
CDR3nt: TGTGCCAGCAGCGAGCGGCGACCTAGCACAGATACGCAGTATTTT

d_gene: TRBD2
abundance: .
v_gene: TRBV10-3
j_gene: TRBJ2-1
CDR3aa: CAISEPSGRAYGSYNEQFF
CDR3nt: TGTGCCATCAGTGAGCCTAGCGGGAGGGCCTATGGGTCCTACAATGAGCAGTTCTTC

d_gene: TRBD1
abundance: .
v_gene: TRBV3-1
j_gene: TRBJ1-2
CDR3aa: CATTGQNYGYTF
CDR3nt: TGTGCCACCACGGGACAGAACTATGGCTACACCTTC

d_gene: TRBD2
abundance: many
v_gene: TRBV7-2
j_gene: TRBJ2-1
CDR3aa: CASSFGIAGVWDEQFF
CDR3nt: TGTGCCAGCAGCTTCGGTATAGCGGGAGTTTGGGATGAGCAGTTCTTC

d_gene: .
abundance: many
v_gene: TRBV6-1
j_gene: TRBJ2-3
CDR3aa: CASSHTSAHTDTQYF
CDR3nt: TGTGCCAGCAGCCACACCAGCGCCCACACAGATACGCAGTATTTT

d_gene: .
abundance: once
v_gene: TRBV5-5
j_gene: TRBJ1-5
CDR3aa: CASSRTGQSNQPQHF
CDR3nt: TGTGCCAGCAGCAGAACGGGCCAAAGCAATCAGCCCCAGCATTTT

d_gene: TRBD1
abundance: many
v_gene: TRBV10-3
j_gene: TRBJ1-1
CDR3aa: CAITRDSNTEAFF
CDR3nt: TGTGCCATAACACGGGACAGTAACACTGAAGCTTTCTTT

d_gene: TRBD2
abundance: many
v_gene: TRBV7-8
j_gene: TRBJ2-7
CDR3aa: CASSLMIAGFGYEQYF
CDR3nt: TGTGCCAGCAGCTTAATGATAGCGGGATTCGGCTACGAGCAGTACTTC

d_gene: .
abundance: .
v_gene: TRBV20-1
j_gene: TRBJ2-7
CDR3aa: CSARLQEGREQYF
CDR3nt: TGCAGTGCTAGACTACAGGAGGGACGCGAGCAGTACTTC

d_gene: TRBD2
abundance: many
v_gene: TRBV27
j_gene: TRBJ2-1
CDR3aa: CASSRATSGGRNEQFF
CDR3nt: TGTGCCAGCAGTCGCGCAACTAGCGGGGGGAGGAATGAGCAGTTCTTC

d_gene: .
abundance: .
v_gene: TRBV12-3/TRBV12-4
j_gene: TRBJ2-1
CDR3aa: CASSLGTGFGFF
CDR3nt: TGTGCCAGCAGTCTGGGGACGGGATTCGGCTTCTTC

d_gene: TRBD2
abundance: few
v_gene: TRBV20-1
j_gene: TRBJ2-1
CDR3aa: CSAREASGRYNEQFF
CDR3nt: TGCAGTGCTAGAGAGGCTAGCGGGAGGTACAATGAGCAGTTCTTC

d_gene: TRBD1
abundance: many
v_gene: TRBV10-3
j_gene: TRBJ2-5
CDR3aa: CAIRNARTGGQETQYF
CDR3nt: TGTGCCATCAGGAACGCCCGGACAGGGGGGCAAGAGACCCAGTACTTC

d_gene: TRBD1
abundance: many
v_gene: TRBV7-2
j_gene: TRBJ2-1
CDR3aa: CASRPPGQGSNEQFF
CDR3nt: TGTGCCAGCAGGCCGCCGGGACAGGGGTCCAATGAGCAGTTCTTC

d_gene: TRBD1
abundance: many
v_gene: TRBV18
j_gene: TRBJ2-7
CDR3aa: CASSRSPGGVDEQYF
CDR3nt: TGTGCCAGCTCACGGTCTCCAGGGGGCGTCGACGAGCAGTACTTC

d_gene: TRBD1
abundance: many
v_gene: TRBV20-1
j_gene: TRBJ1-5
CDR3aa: CSARVGQAYQPQHF
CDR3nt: TGCAGTGCTAGAGTGGGACAGGCATACCAGCCCCAGCATTTT

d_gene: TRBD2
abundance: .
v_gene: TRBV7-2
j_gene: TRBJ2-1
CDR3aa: CASSAGTSAANEQFF
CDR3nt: TGTGCCAGCAGCGCCGGGACTAGCGCCGCCAATGAGCAGTTCTTC

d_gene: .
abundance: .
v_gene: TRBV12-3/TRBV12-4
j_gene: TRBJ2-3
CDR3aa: CASSPSYSSVGDTQYF
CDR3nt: TGTGCCAGCAGTCCCTCCTACTCCAGCGTTGGAGATACGCAGTATTTT